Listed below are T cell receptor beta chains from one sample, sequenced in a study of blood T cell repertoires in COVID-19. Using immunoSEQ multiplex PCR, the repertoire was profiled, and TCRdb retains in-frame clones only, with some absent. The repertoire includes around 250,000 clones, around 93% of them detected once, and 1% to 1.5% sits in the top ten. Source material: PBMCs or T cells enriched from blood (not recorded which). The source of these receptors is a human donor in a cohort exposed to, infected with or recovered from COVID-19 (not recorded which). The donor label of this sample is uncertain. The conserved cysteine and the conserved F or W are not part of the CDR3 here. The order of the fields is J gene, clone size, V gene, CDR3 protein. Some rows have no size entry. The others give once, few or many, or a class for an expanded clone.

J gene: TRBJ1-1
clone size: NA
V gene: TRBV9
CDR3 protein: ASSPDTQPTEAF

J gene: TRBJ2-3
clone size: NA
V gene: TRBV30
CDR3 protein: AWSGGGAGITTDTQY

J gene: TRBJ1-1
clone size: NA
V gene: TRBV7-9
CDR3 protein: ASSSGQNTEAF

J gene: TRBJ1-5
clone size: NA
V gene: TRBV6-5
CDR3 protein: ASSWNRVAKAQH

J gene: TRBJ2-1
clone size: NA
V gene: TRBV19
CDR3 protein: ASSIGGLNEQF

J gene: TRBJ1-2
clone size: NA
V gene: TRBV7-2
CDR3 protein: ASSYPGARGDGYT

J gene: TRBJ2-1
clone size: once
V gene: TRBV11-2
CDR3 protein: ASSLGGTHYNEQF

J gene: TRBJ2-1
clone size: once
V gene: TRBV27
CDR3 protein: ASSPRITSGNEQF

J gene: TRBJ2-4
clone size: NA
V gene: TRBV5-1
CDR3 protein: ASSPAARSKNIQY

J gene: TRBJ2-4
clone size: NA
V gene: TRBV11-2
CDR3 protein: ASSLVRGSTKNIQY

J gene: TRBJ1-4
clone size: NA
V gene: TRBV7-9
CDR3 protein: ASSLVQGGEKLF

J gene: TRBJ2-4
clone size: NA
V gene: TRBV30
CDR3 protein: AWKGGQGVAKNIQY

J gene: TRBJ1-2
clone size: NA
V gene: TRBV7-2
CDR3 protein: ASSLSGSHYGYT

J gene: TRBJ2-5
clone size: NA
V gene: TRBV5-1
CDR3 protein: ASSFREGETQY

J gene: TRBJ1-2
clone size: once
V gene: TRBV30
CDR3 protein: AWQPETGPSYGYT

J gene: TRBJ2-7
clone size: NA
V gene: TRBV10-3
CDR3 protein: AISELQGPSYEQY

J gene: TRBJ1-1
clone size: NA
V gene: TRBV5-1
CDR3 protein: ASRSRVDMNTEAF

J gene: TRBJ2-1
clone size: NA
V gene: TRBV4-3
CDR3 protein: ASSRKHHTGSGNEQF

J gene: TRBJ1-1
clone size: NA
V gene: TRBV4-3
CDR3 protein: ASSQSSGRADTEAF

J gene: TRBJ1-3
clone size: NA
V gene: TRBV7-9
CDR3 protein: ASRHRGGSGNTIY

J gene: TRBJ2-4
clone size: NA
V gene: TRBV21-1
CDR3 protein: ASSNRGLAGGCVKNIQY

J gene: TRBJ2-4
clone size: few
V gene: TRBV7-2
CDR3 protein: ASSFGDRVIYWAKNIQY

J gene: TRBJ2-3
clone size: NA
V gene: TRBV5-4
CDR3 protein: ASSFARTGFTDTQY

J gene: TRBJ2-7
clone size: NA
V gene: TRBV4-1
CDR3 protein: ASSLWDGGAYEQY

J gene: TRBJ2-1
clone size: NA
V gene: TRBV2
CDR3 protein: ASLAYRDREVYEQF

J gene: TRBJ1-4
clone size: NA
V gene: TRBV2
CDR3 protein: ASSEGQATNEKLF

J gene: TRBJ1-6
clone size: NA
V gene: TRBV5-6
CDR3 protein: ASRRGQANSPLH

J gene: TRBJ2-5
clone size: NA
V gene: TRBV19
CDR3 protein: ASSLMLAQETQY

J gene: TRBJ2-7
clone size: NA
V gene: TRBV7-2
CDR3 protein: ASSFSGDSEQY

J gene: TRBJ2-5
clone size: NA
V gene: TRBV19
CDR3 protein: ASSPGIRETQY

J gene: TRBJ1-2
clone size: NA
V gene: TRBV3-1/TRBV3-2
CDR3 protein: ASSQRPGATGGYT

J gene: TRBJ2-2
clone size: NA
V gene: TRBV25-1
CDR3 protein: ATAGLSTGELF

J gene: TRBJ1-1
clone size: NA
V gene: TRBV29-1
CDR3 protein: SVEEGQGRWESEAF

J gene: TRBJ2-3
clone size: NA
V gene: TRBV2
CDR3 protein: ASTRGTSPGLEQY

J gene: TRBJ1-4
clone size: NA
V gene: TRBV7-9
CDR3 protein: ASSSDDRGRNEKLF

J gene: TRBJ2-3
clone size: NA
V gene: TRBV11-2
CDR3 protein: ASSLGSGGTDTQY

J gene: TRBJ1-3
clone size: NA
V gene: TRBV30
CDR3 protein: AWSVRSGNTIY

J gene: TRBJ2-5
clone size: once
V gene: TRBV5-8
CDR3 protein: ASSKGQSYQETQY

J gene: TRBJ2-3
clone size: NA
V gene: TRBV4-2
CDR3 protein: ASSQGGRGASTDTQY

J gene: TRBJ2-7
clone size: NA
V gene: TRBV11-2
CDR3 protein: ASGNRLIPYEQY

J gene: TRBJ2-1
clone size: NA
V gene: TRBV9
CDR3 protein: ASSVVGGVYNEQF

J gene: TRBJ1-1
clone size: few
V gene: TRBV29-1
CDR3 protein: SVGQGFAEAF

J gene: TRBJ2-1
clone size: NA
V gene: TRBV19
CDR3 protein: ASSIVAGKEQF

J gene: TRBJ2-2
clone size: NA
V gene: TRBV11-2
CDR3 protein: ASTGTGSGELF

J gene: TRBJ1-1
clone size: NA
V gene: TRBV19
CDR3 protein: ASTTGGGVTEAF

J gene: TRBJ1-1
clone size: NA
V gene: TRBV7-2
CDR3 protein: ASSLFRQGTEAF